These T cell receptor beta chains were read from a single sample in a study of T cells in Graves' hyperthyroidism and ophthalmopathy. TCRdb re-called the multiplex PCR reads through MiXCR, storing one row per CDR3 protein. This table has under 800,000 distinct CDR3 sequences, about 15% appearing once. Sequenced: blood. The receptor source for this set is a woman between 18 and 30 years old with Graves' hyperthyroidism. The CDR3 runs from the conserved cysteine through the conserved F or W. D genes are given only for firm matches. A clone size is listed for some rows: how often the clone was seen (once, few, many), or a class if it is expanded.

>TRBJ2-1|TRBV5-1|many|TRBD2
TGCGCCAGCAGCCAAAGCCCTAGCGGGGGTCTTTACAATGAGCAGTTCTTC
CASSQSPSGGLYNEQFF
>TRBJ2-1|TRBV4-1|NA|TRBD2
TGCGCCAGCAGCCAACTAGCGGGAGGGCCATGGGTATACAATGAGCAGTTCTTC
CASSQLAGGPWVYNEQFF
>TRBJ2-7|TRBV20-1|many|TRBD1
TGCAGTGCTAGAGATCCATCCGGACAGGGGGGTTCCTACGAGCAGTACTTC
CSARDPSGQGGSYEQYF
>TRBJ2-7|TRBV12-3/TRBV12-4|NA|NA
TGTGCCAGCAGTTTGGCAGGGATCCCCTACGAGCAGTACTTC
CASSLAGIPYEQYF
>TRBJ2-7|TRBV6-1|few|TRBD1
TGTGCCAGCAGCGGACAGGGGGCGCGAGAGCAGTACTTC
CASSGQGAREQYF
>TRBJ1-5|TRBV12-5|few|NA
TGTGCTAGTGGTTGTCCCCGGGAGAGGGAACCCAATCAGCCCCAGCATTTT
CASGCPREREPNQPQHF
>TRBJ2-1|TRBV6-1|NA|TRBD1
TGTGCCAGCAGTCCATTGGCGACAGGGCCTTACAATGAGCAGTTCTTC
CASSPLATGPYNEQFF
>TRBJ2-7|TRBV6-1|NA|TRBD2
TGTGCCAGCAGCGGCCGTAAAAGCGGGAGGGTATCAACCTACGAGCAGTACTTC
CASSGRKSGRVSTYEQYF
>TRBJ1-1|TRBV19|NA|NA
TGTGCCAGTAGTTCCCCTTGGAACACTGAAGCTTTCTTT
CASSSPWNTEAFF
>TRBJ2-2|TRBV15|NA|TRBD2
TGTGCCACCAGCACGAGCGGGAGGGCCACCGGGGAGCTGTTTTTT
CATSTSGRATGELFF
>TRBJ2-2|TRBV6-1|NA|TRBD1
TGTGCCAGTTTTGGGACAGGAAGGGACACCGGGGAGCTGTTTTTT
CASFGTGRDTGELFF
>TRBJ2-5|TRBV7-3|many|NA
TGTGCCAGCAGCTCCGGACCCTCCCAGGAGACCCAGTACTTC
CASSSGPSQETQYF
>TRBJ1-1|TRBV3-1|few|TRBD1
TGTGCCAGCAGCCAAACCCCCGGGACAGGGGATAGGGAAGCTTTCTTT
CASSQTPGTGDREAFF
>TRBJ2-3|TRBV10-2|many|NA
TGCGCCAGCAGTGAGTCTGGAACTGGCACAGATACGCAGTATTTT
CASSESGTGTDTQYF
>TRBJ1-2|TRBV2|NA|NA
TGTGCCAGCAGGGGTTATGACCGTGATGGCTACACCTTC
CASRGYDRDGYTF
>TRBJ2-1|TRBV20-1|NA|NA
TGCAGTGCCGACTATAGCGAACCCTACAATGAGCAGTTCTTC
CSADYSEPYNEQFF
>TRBJ2-3|TRBV12-3/TRBV12-4|few|TRBD2
TGTGCCAGCAGACTAGCGGGAGGGCTGGATACGCAGTATTTT
CASRLAGGLDTQYF
>TRBJ1-1|TRBV24-1|many|TRBD1
TGTGCCACCAGTAGGACAGGCTTCGAAGCTTTCTTT
CATSRTGFEAFF
>TRBJ2-3|TRBV12-3/TRBV12-4|many|TRBD2
TGTGCCAGCAGCATCATCGGACCCCGTCTTGGCGGGAGGAGAATCCCCACAGATACGCAGTATTTT
CASSIIGPRLGGRRIPTDTQYF
>TRBJ2-2|TRBV7-9|NA|NA
TGTGCCAGCAGCTTAGGGCGGGCTGGATCCGGGGAGCTGTTTTTT
CASSLGRAGSGELFF
>TRBJ2-7|TRBV2|NA|TRBD1
TGTGCCAGCAGTTCTCGGGAGGACAGGGGGTCCTACGAGCAGTACTTC
CASSSREDRGSYEQYF
>TRBJ1-5|TRBV12-3/TRBV12-4|NA|NA
TGTGCCAGCAGTTTGTTGGGATCCGGCGGAGATCAGCCCCAGCATTTT
CASSLLGSGGDQPQHF
>TRBJ1-4|TRBV7-2|many|NA
TGTGCCAGCAGCGTGGGACTGAGAAATGAAAAACTGTTTTTT
CASSVGLRNEKLFF
>TRBJ1-1|TRBV5-1|few|TRBD1
TGCGCCACCAGGGGGCTATTGAACACTGAAGCTTTCTTT
CATRGLLNTEAFF
>TRBJ2-5|TRBV7-9|NA|NA
TGTGCCAACCCCCCCGGGGCGGGATCCTTTGGGGACCAAGAGACCCAGTACTTC
CANPPGAGSFGDQETQYF